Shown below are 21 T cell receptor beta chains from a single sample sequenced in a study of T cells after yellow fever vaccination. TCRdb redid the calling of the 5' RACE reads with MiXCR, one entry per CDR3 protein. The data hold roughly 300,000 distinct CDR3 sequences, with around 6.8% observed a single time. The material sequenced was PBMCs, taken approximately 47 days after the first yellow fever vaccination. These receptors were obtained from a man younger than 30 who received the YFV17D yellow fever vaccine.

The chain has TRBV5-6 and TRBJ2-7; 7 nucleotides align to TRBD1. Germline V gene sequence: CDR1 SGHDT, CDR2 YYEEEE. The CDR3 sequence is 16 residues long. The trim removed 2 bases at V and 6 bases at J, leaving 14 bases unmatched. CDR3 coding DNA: TGTGCCAGCAGCTTACCACCGGGACAGCTAGGCGGCGAGCAGTACGTC. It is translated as CASSLPPGQLGGEQYV.

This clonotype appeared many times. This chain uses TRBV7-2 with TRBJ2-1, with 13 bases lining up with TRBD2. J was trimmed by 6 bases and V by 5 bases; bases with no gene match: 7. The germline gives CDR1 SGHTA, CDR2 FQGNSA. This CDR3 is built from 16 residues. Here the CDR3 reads CASSTELAGGPNEQFF. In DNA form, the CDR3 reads TGTGCCAGCAGCACAGAACTAGCGGGGGGGCCCAATGAGCAGTTCTTC.

The CDR3: CASSSTDSDNQPQHF. In DNA form, the CDR3 reads TGTGCCAGCAGTTCCACAGACAGTGACAATCAGCCCCAGCATTTT. V and J are TRBV5-8 and TRBJ1-5; possible D gene TRBD1, 5 bases. Germline-derived CDR1 and CDR2 are SGHTS and YDEGEE. This CDR3 spans 15 amino acids. Trimming removed 5 bases from V and 3 bases from J, with 15 bases in between.

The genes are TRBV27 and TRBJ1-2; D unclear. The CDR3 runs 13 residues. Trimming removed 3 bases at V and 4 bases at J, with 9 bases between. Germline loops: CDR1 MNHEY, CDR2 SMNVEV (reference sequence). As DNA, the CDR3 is TGTGCCAGCAGTTTGGCCGGACGCTATGGCTACACCTTC. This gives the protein CASSLAGRYGYTF.

Here the CDR3 DNA reads TGCGCCAGCAGCCCGGGGAGAAGGAAAGAGACCCAGTACTTC. The encoded protein is CASSPGRRKETQYF. The chain links TRBV5-1 to TRBJ2-5, with a tentative D call TRBD2 (5 bases). This CDR3 spans 14 amino acids. Trimming removed 4 bases at V and 3 bases at J, with 13 bases between. Germline-derived CDR1 and CDR2 are SGHRS and YFSETQ.

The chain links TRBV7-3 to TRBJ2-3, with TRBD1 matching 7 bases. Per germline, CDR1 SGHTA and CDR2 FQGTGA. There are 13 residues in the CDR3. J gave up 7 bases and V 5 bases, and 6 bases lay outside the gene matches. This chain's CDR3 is CASSPTGWNTQYF. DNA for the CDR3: TGTGCCAGCAGCCCGACAGGGTGGAATACGCAGTATTTT.

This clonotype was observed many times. DNA of the CDR3: TGTGCCAGCACCTTTGCCGGTTTATTTCAAGAGACCCAGTACTTC. Translation: CASTFAGLFQETQYF. The V and J genes are TRBV12-3 or TRBV12-4 and TRBJ2-5, with no clear D. V shed 7 bases and J shed 2 bases, with 17 bases lying between them. The CDR3 runs 15 residues.

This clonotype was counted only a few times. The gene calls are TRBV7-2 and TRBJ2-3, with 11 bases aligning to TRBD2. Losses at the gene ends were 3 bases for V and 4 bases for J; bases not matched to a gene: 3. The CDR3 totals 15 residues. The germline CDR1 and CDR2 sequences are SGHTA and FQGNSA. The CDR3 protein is CASSFYSGGADTQYF. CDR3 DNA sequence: TGTGCCAGCAGCTTTTATAGCGGGGGGGCAGATACGCAGTATTTT.

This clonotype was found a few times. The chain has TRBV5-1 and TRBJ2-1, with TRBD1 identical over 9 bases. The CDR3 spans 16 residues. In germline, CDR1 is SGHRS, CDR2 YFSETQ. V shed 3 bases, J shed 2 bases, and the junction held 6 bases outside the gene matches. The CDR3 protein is CASSSSTGGPYNEQFF. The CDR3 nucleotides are TGCGCCAGCAGCTCGTCTACAGGGGGCCCCTACAATGAGCAGTTCTTC.

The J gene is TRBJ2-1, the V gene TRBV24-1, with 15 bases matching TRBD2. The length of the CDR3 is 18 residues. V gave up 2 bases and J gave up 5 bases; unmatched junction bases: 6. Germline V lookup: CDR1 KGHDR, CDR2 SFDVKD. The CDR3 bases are TGTGCCACCAGTGATTCGGGACTAGCGGGGGGATCGAACAATGAGCAGTTCTTC. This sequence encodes CATSDSGLAGGSNNEQFF.

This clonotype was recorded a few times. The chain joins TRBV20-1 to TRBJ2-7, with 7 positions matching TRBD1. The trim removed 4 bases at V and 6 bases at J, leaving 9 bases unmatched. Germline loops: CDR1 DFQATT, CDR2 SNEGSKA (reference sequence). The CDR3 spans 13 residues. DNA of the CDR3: TGCAGTGCTATTACAGGGGACCCTAGCGAGCAGTACTTC. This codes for CSAITGDPSEQYF.

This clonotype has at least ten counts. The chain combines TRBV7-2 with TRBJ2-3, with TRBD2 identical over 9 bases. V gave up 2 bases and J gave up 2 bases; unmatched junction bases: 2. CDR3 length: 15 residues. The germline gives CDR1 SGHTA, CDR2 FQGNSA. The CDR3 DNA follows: TGTGCCAGCAGCTTAAGCGGGGGGAACACAGATACGCAGTATTTT. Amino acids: CASSLSGGNTDTQYF.

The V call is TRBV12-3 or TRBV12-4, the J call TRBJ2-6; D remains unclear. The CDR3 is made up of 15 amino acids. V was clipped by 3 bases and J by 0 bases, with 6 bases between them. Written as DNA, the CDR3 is TGTGCCAGCAGTTTCTACAGCTCTGGGGCCAACGTCCTGACTTTC. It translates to CASSFYSSGANVLTF.

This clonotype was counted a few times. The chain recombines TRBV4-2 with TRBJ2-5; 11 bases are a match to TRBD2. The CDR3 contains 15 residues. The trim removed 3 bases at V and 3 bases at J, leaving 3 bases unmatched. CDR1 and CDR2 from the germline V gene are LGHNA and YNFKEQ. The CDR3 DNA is TGTGCCAGCAGCCAGCCACTAGCGGGGGAAGAGACCCAGTACTTC. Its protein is CASSQPLAGEETQYF.

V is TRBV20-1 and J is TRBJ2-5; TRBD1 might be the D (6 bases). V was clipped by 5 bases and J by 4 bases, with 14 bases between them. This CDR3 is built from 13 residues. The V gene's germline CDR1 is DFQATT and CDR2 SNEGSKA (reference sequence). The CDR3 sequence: CSADRLRGETQYF. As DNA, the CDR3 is TGCAGTGCTGACAGGTTGAGAGGAGAGACCCAGTACTTC.

CDR3 loop: CASGRQISVTGANVLTF. The CDR3 DNA reads as TGTGCCAGCGGAAGACAGATATCAGTTACTGGGGCCAACGTCCTGACTTTC. The chain has TRBV27 and TRBJ2-6; a weak D match, TRBD1 (5 bases). This CDR3 comprises 17 residues. Germline CDR1 is MNHEY and CDR2 is SMNVEV (reference sequence). The V gene lost 8 bases and the J gene lost 2 bases, with 19 bases spanning the gap.

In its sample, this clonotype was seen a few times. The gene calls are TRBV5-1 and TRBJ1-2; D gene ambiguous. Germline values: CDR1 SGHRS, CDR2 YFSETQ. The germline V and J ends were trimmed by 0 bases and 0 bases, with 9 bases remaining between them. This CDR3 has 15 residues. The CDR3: CASSLAPEANYGYTF. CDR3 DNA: TGCGCCAGCAGCTTGGCTCCAGAAGCTAACTATGGCTACACCTTC. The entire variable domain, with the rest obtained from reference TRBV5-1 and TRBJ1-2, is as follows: KAGVTQTPRYLIKTRGQQVTLSCSPISGHRSVSWYQQTPGQGLQFLFEYFSETQRNKGNFPGRFSGRQFSNSRSEMNVSTLELGDSALYLCASSLAPEANYGYTFGSGTRLTVV.

CDR3 sequence (DNA): TGTGCCAGCAGCGTGGCTGACTTTTCCCAAGAGACCCAGTACTTC. Protein: CASSVADFSQETQYF. This chain links TRBV9 with TRBJ2-5; D not resolved. The CDR3 length is 15 residues. V lost 2 bases and J 1 base, leaving 12 bases between the germline ends. Per germline, CDR1 SGDLS and CDR2 YYNGEE.

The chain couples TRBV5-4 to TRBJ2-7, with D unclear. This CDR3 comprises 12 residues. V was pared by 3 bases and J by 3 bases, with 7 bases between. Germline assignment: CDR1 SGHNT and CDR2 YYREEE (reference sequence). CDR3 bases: TGTGCCAGCAGCTCCCCGAACTACGAGCAGTACTTC. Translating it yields CASSSPNYEQYF.

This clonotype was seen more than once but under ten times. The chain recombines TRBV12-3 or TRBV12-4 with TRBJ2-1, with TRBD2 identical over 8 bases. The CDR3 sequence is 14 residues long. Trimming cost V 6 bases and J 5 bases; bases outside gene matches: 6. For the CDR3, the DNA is TGTGCCAGCAGCCTTAGCGGGGAGGACAATGAGCAGTTCTTC. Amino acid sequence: CASSLSGEDNEQFF.

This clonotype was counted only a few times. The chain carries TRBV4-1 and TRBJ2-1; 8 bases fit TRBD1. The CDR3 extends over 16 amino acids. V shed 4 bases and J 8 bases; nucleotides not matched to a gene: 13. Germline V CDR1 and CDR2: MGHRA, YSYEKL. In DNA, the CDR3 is TGCGCCAGCAGCCGACTGACAGGGACAGGTTATTATGAGCAGTTCTTC. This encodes CASSRLTGTGYYEQFF.